This T cell receptor beta chain derives from a study of MAIT cells during Salmonella Paratyphi A infection (dated by TCRdb to between 2016 and 2019). The study in broad terms: Adult volunteers aged 18 to 60 ingested a single dose of 1-5x10^3 CFU of S. Paratyphi A strain NVGH308. Starting at diagnosis, the diagnosed volunteers took ciprofloxacin 500 mg twice daily for 14 days.

The full study reports these points: MAIT TRBV usage was oligoclonal, favouring TRBV20 and TRBV6, and appeared unchanged by infection. More expansion or contraction among the top five MAIT clonotypes was shown in diagnosed volunteers than in healthy controls (approximately 0.48 versus 0.14), suggesting infection-driven repertoire reshaping. From baseline to mid-infection, the space taken up by over-represented MAIT clonotypes dropped significantly (approximately 0.17 to 0.10), whereas no significant difference was seen post-infection. Although the availability of volunteer samples limited sample sizes, the sizes were judged adequate for detecting differences between groups.

The intended sense of this specimen's time point label: before S. Paratyphi A challenge (baseline). Using flow cytometry, MAIT cells, defined as Valpha7.2+ CD161+ T cells, were identified and sorted. Circulating MAIT cell TCRbeta repertoires were profiled longitudinally in six volunteers who developed enteric fever after controlled oral challenge with live Salmonella Paratyphi A. Each diagnosed volunteer contributed MAIT cell samples at pre-infection, mid-infection and post-infection timepoints. Enteric fever was diagnosed on the basis of Paratyphi A bacteremia and/or persistent fever above 38 degrees C lasting more than 12 hours. Challenged volunteers were diagnosed with infection between day 4 and day 7 after challenge. For RNA extraction, between about 5,000 and 11,000 MAIT cells from each sample were sorted straight into RNAqueous-Micro lysis buffer. Lymphoprep gradient centrifugation was used to isolate peripheral blood mononuclear cells from blood samples and leukocyte cones. Cell sorting used a BD FACSAria Fusion or BD FACSAria III sorter.

The library was obtained by 5' RACE. TCRbeta was amplified in two rounds of PCR using Phusion High-Fidelity polymerase, and the primers added sample-specific barcodes. TCRbeta libraries were generated by template-switch cDNA synthesis with SMARTScribe reverse transcriptase and a TRBC-specific primer. The barcoded samples were pooled and then prepared using the NEBNext Ultra DNA Library Prep Kit for Illumina. The libraries were sequenced on an Illumina MiSeq using the MiSeq reagent kit v2, 300 cycles. Concerning the study's data processing: Reads were demultiplexed by barcode with Jemultiplexer and were aligned with MiTCR using default parameters. Non-functional sequences were filtered out with VDJtools, and clonotypes were defined by amino acid sequence, with frequencies based on assigned sequence reads. In the clonal space homeostasis analysis, clonotypes were grouped by frequency into over-represented (0.05-1), large, medium and small bins. TCRdb reprocessing: public reads trimmed at Q25 with fastp, clones called with MiXCR, in-frame beta chains kept. Rows with a matching CDR3 protein are joined into one entry that keeps the most common DNA and genes. These V and J calls rely on TCRdb rather than the paper's analysis. The sample records over a thousand distinct CDR3 sequences, around 25% of which are singletons. Around 48% of the sample lies in the top ten.

This clonotype occurred a few times. Which antigen it targets is not known. Base qualities are not recorded, but no much larger clone differs from it by a single base. Germline trimming amounts to 0 bases on V and 3 bases on J, with 0 as the count of junction bases outside the gene matches. The CDR3 goes from the cysteine to the phenylalanine over 17 residues. The retained sequence is limited to the CDR3, 51 bases, with the frame set at the first base. CDR1 and CDR2, looked up from the germline V gene, are MRHNA and SNTAGT. Recombination linked TRBV6-4 to TRBJ2-2, and 14 bases in between align with TRBD2. The TCR comes from a person between 18 and 75 years old who was deliberately infected with Salmonella Paratyphi A in a paratyphoid fever challenge study. Here the sequenced sample was MAIT cells from blood, taken at the first sampling point of the challenge study. The CDR3 reads CASSDSTSGGDTGELFF. In nucleotides, the sequence is TGTGCCAGCAGTGACTCGACTAGCGGGGGGGACACCGGGGAGCTGTTTTTT.